The 17 T cell receptor beta chains below were found in one sample sequenced in a study of molecular identifiers for immune sequencing clone quantification. In TCRdb, the PCR reads were re-called with MiXCR into one record per CDR3 protein. The repertoire holds 88,000 or so distinct CDR3 sequences, around 20% seen once, with 0.85% to 1.2% in the top ten. The sample was naive CD8+ T cells from blood, with Jurkat cell RNA spiked in. Subset denoted: FACS-sorted CD8+CD4-CCR7+CD45RA+ naive T cells. All receptors derive from a human donor in good health. Some libraries in this study had Jurkat cell RNA spiked in.

This clonotype occurred many times. The genes are TRBV4-3 and TRBJ1-5, with D perhaps TRBD1 (5 bases). The length of the CDR3 is 15 residues. Between the trimmed V and J ends, which lost 1 base and 0 bases, there was a span of 7 bases. The germline gives CDR1 LGHNA, CDR2 YSLEER. CDR3 DNA sequence: TGCGCCAGCAGCCAAGCCAGGGATAGCAATCAGCCCCAGCATTTT. Translation: CASSQARDSNQPQHF.

This clonotype showed up just a few times. A much bigger clone sits one base away, suggesting this may be a read error. This CDR3 is missing its conserved last phenylalanine or tryptophan, likely due to a read error. The chain combines TRBV27 with TRBJ2-7; D perhaps matches TRBD2 (7 bases). V was pared by 6 bases and J by 5 bases, with 11 bases between. This CDR3 has 12 amino acids. The germline CDR1 and CDR2 sequences are MNHEY and SMNVEV (reference sequence). CDR3 bases: TGTGCCAGCAGAACCGGGGGGCACGAGCAGTACCTC. Translated, it gives CASRTGGHEQYL.

This clonotype showed up many times. V is TRBV7-6 and J is TRBJ2-3; the D gene is possibly TRBD2 (6 bases). Germline V lookup: CDR1 SGHVS, CDR2 FNYEAQ. The CDR3 has 15 amino acids. V was shortened by 1 base and J by 0 bases, with 8 bases between the two germline ends. The DNA for the CDR3 is TGTGCCAGCAGCTTAGTCGGGAGAAGCACAGATACGCAGTATTTT. Its translation: CASSLVGRSTDTQYF.

This clonotype showed up many times. The genes are TRBV6-2 or TRBV6-3 and TRBJ2-7; tentative D call: TRBD2 (6 bases). V was clipped by 5 bases and J by 7 bases, with 21 bases between them. Germline V gives CDR1 MNHEY, CDR2 SVGEGT. The CDR3 consists of 15 residues. DNA for the CDR3: TGTGCCAGCAGTCCCACCCTCTCGGGAGCGCGTGAGCAGTACTTC. It encodes CASSPTLSGAREQYF.

The sample holds many counts of this clonotype. The chain employs TRBV12-3 or TRBV12-4 and TRBJ2-6; no firm D call. Trimming left V 6 bases short and J 1 base short, with 13 bases between. This CDR3 is built from 16 residues. The CDR3: CASSLTRVSGANVLTF. CDR3 DNA sequence: TGTGCCAGCAGCCTTACCAGAGTTTCTGGGGCCAACGTCCTGACTTTC.

This clonotype was counted at least ten times. The gene calls are TRBV20-1 and TRBJ2-3; TRBD1 matches 7 bases. J gave up 4 bases and V 6 bases, and 7 bases lay outside the gene matches. Germline CDR1 DFQATT, CDR2 SNEGSKA (reference sequence). CDR3 length: 13 residues. The CDR3 sequence: CSAATGIPDTQYF. The DNA for the CDR3 is TGCAGTGCGGCGACAGGGATACCAGATACGCAGTATTTT.

This clonotype was picked up many times. The chain recombines TRBV7-9 with TRBJ2-3; 11 bases map to TRBD1. V shed 0 bases and J 5 bases; nucleotides not matched to a gene: 4. The germline CDR1 and CDR2 sequences are SEHNR and FQNEAQ (reference sequence). The CDR3 sequence is 16 residues long. DNA of the CDR3: TGTGCCAGCAGCTTAGCTCGGGACAGGGGGAAAGATACGCAGTATTTT. Its translation is CASSLARDRGKDTQYF.

The chain recombines TRBV7-9 with TRBJ2-2; the match to TRBD2 covers 8 bases. The CDR3 sequence is 14 residues long. The trim removed 5 bases at V and 2 bases at J, leaving 1 base unmatched. CDR1 is SEHNR and CDR2 is FQNEAQ in the germline V gene (reference sequence). The CDR3 nucleotides are TGTGCCAGCAGCCGGACTAGCAACACCGGGGAGCTGTTTTTT. It encodes CASSRTSNTGELFF.

V gene TRBV29-1 combines with J gene TRBJ2-1; 9 positions match TRBD1. Germline values: CDR1 SQVTM, CDR2 ANQGSEA. This CDR3 comprises 15 residues. DNA for the CDR3: TGCAGGCATATCACGGGACAGGGCTTATTCAATGAGCAGTTCTTC. It encodes CRHITGQGLFNEQFF.

This clonotype was counted a few times. This rearrangement joins TRBV7-6 to TRBJ2-3, with 8 bases aligning to TRBD2. The germline V gene has CDR1 SGHVS and CDR2 FNYEAQ. V was clipped by 3 bases and J by 1 base; unmatched bases: 3. The CDR3 covers 15 residues. CDR3 nucleotide sequence: TGTGCCAGCAGCTTTCCAGCGGGGGGCACAGATACGCAGTATTTT. It codes for CASSFPAGGTDTQYF.

This clonotype occurred many times. This chain joins TRBV20-1 and TRBJ2-1; D is perhaps TRBD2 (5 bases). The CDR3 sequence is 13 residues long. In germline, CDR1 is DFQATT, CDR2 SNEGSKA (reference sequence). The germline V and J ends were trimmed by 6 bases and 0 bases, with 9 bases remaining between them. CDR3 in DNA: TGCAGTGCCGTAGCGTCCTCCTACAATGAGCAGTTCTTC. Amino acid sequence: CSAVASSYNEQFF.

This clonotype was counted ten times or more. The CDR3: CASSLGEGNIQYF. The CDR3 coding sequence is TGTGCCAGCAGCTTAGGGGAGGGAAACATTCAGTACTTC. The chain couples TRBV13 to TRBJ2-4; possibly TRBD2 for D (6 bases). The germline gives CDR1 PRHDT, CDR2 FYEKMQ (reference sequence). Trimming removed 0 bases at V and 6 bases at J, with 6 bases between. The CDR3 runs 13 residues.

On this clonotype: With a much larger clone just one base away, this may be a read error. Because it lacks the conserved phenylalanine or tryptophan at the end, this CDR3 is likely a read error. V is TRBV28 and J is TRBJ2-7; D perhaps matches TRBD2 (6 bases). V lost 2 bases, J lost 4 bases, and 15 bases lay in between. Germline loops: CDR1 MDHEN, CDR2 SYDVKM. This CDR3 contains 15 residues. CDR3 sequence (DNA): TGTGCCAGCAGTTTAGGGCTCGTCCGGGGGTACGAGCAGTACTCC. Protein sequence: CASSLGLVRGYEQYS.

This clonotype was seen at least ten times. This chain connects TRBV20-1 to TRBJ1-5; D call uncertain. CDR3 length: 16 amino acids. V dropped 0 bases and J dropped 5 bases, with 17 bases sitting between them. CDR1 is DFQATT and CDR2 is SNEGSKA in the germline V gene (reference sequence). DNA for the CDR3: TGCAGTGCTAGAGATCTGGCGGAGCAACCTTATCAGCCCCAGCATTTT. Protein product: CSARDLAEQPYQPQHF.

A remark on this clonotype: With a much larger clone just one base away, this may be a read error. V is TRBV10-3 and J is TRBJ1-5, with D unclear. The CDR3 totals 14 residues. Germline V lookup: CDR1 ENHRY, CDR2 SYGVKD. Trimming removed 10 bases at V and 0 bases at J, with 13 bases between. This CDR3 is CASKDGNSNQPQHF. The CDR3 DNA is TGTGCCAGCAAGGACGGGAATAGCAATCAGCCCCAGCATTTT.

Of note for this clonotype: A much larger clone sits a single nucleotide away, making a read error possible. This sequence joins TRBV9 and TRBJ2-5; 10 bases match TRBD2. This CDR3 is 15 amino acids long. Germline CDR1 is SGDLS and CDR2 is YYNGEE. CDR3 sequence reads: CTSSVASGGQETQYF. Written as DNA, the CDR3 is TGTACCAGCAGCGTAGCTAGCGGGGGACAAGAGACCCAGTACTTC.

This clonotype was observed many times. This chain joins TRBV7-6 and TRBJ2-3; 9 bases map to TRBD1. V lost 5 bases and J lost 2; bases outside the gene matches: 8. The CDR3 contains 16 residues. Germline V lookup: CDR1 SGHVS, CDR2 FNYEAQ. The CDR3 coding sequence is TGTGCCAGCAGCCCAGGACAGGGGTACCCCACAGATACGCAGTATTTT. Protein product: CASSPGQGYPTDTQYF.